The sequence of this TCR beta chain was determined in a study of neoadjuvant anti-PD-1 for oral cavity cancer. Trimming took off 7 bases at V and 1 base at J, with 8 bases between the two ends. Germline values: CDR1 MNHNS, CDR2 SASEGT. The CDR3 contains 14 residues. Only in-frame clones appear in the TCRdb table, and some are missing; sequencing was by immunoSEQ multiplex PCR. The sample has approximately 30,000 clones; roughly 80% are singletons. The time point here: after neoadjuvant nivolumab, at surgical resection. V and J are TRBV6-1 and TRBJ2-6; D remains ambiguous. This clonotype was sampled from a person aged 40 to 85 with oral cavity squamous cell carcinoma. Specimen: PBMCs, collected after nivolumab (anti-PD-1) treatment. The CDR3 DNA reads TGTGCCAGCACCCCTTCGTCTGGGGCCAACGTCCTGACTTTC. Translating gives CASTPSSGANVLTF.